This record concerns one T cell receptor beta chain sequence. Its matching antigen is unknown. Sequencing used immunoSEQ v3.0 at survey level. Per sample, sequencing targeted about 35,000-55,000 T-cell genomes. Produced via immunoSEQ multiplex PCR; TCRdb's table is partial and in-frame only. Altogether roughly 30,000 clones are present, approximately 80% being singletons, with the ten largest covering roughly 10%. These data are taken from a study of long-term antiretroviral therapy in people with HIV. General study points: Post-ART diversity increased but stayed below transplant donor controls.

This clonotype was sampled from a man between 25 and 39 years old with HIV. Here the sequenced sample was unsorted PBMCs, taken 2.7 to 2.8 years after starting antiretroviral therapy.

The CDR3 DNA reads as TGCGCCAGCAGCTTGACCGGGGAACAGGGAGTCACTGAAGCTTTCTTT. As protein: CASSLTGEQGVTEAFF. The V gene is TRBV5-1, the J gene TRBJ1-1; perhaps TRBD1 as D (6 bases). Germline V lookup: CDR1 SGHRS, CDR2 YFSETQ. Trimming pared 1 base from V and 4 bases from J, leaving 17 bases between. The CDR3 contains 16 residues.